Following are 27 T cell receptor beta chains from one sample sequenced in a study of blood T cell repertoires in COVID-19. The protocol was immunoSEQ multiplex PCR, while the TCRdb copy is restricted to in-frame clones and leaves out a portion. The table lists 310,000 or so clones, approximately 84% of them singletons. Sequences were obtained from peripheral blood. All receptors derive from a woman aged 25 to 45 who had recovered from COVID-19.

In its sample, this clone was seen a few times. The chain employs TRBV3-1 (or the pseudogene TRBV3-2) and TRBJ2-4, with 8 bases matching TRBD1. With 0 bases clipped from V and 1 base from J, the junction kept 5 bases outside the gene matches. CDR3 length: 17 amino acids. Looked up from germline, CDR1 is LGHDT and CDR2 is YNNKEL (reference sequence). The CDR3 bases are TGTGCCAGCAGCCAAGATTCAGGGGGCGAGGCCAAAAACATTCAGTACTTC. This sequence encodes CASSQDSGGEAKNIQYF.

The chain's CDR3 is CASSGTSRETQYF. The CDR3 DNA reads TGCGCCAGCAGCGGGACTAGCCGGGAGACCCAGTACTTC. This rearrangement joins TRBV10-2 to TRBJ2-5; 9 positions match TRBD2. The CDR3 length is 13 residues. Germline V lookup: CDR1 WSHSY, CDR2 SAAADI. J gave up 5 bases and V 6 bases, and 4 bases lay outside the gene matches.

The J gene is TRBJ2-1, the V gene TRBV20-1; D is tentatively TRBD1 or TRBD2 (6 bases each). The CDR3 length is 13 residues. CDR1 and CDR2 (germline): DFQATT, SNEGSKA (reference sequence). V was shortened by 6 bases and J by 4 bases, with 13 bases between the two germline ends. The DNA for the CDR3 is TGCAGTGCCAGTGGGGGGCGATACAATGAGCAGTTCTTC. This codes for CSASGGRYNEQFF.

The chain is built from TRBV25-1 and TRBJ2-7; 9 bases align to TRBD1. The CDR3 is made up of 14 amino acids. V shed 5 bases and J 6 bases; nucleotides not matched to a gene: 8. CDR1 and CDR2 from the germline V gene are MGHDK and SYGVNS. The CDR3 is CASSSPGQGREQYF. CDR3 sequence (DNA): TGTGCCAGCAGTTCGCCGGGACAGGGTCGCGAGCAGTACTTC.

The chain has TRBV12-5 and TRBJ1-2; 8 bases are a match to TRBD1. J was trimmed by 6 bases and V by 5 bases; bases with no gene match: 8. This CDR3 region has 14 residues. Germline V gene data show CDR1 as LGHNT and CDR2 as FRNRAP. CDR3 in DNA: TGTGCTAGTGGTCCAGCTCCAGGGGGCCATGGCTACACCTTC. Residues: CASGPAPGGHGYTF.

This clone was counted between two and nine times. The rearrangement joins TRBV4-2 to TRBJ2-1; 10 nucleotides line up with TRBD2. V dropped 3 bases and J dropped 1; count of bases not matched to a gene: 3. Germline V gene sequence: CDR1 LGHNA, CDR2 YNFKEQ. This CDR3 is 16 amino acids long. As DNA, the CDR3 is TGTGCCAGCAGCCAGGAGACTAGCGGGTCCTACAATGAGCAGTTCTTC. It translates to CASSQETSGSYNEQFF.

V gene TRBV6-5 combines with J gene TRBJ2-3; TRBD2 might be the D (5 bases). V was cut by 8 bases and J by 0 bases, with 15 bases left in between. This CDR3 has 15 amino acids. Germline lookup yields CDR1 MNHEY and CDR2 SVGAGI. This chain's CDR3 is CASGFSVTSTDTQYF. The DNA for the CDR3 is TGTGCCAGCGGTTTTAGCGTTACTAGCACAGATACGCAGTATTTT.

V and J are TRBV6-4 and TRBJ1-3, with TRBD1 matching over 8 bases. The V gene's germline CDR1 is MRHNA and CDR2 SNTAGT. CDR3 length: 17 amino acids. The V gene end was trimmed by 2 bases and the J gene end by 5 bases; junction bases not matched to a gene: 11. CDR3 sequence: CASSDHYGWDRRNTIYF. The CDR3 DNA follows: TGTGCCAGCAGTGACCATTATGGGTGGGACAGGCGAAACACCATATATTTT.

This rearrangement joins TRBV6-2 or TRBV6-3 to TRBJ2-5; the match to TRBD1 covers 7 bases. The germline CDR1 and CDR2 sequences are MNHEY and SVGEGT. Unmatched junction bases numbered 6, after V lost 1 base and J lost 4 bases. The length of the CDR3 is 15 residues. Here the CDR3 DNA reads TGTGCCAGCAGTTACTGGCAGGGGGTTGGAGAGACCCAGTACTTC. It specifies CASSYWQGVGETQYF.

This clone was detected many times. This chain links TRBV7-9 with TRBJ2-3; 8 positions agree with TRBD1. The V gene's germline CDR1 is SEHNR and CDR2 FQNEAQ (reference sequence). V was pared by 6 bases and J by 7 bases, with 9 bases of the junction left unmatched. The CDR3 sequence is 14 residues long. Here the CDR3 DNA reads TGTGCCAGCAGGCCCGGACAGGGAGGTAATACGCAGTATTTT. Translated, it gives CASRPGQGGNTQYF.

V is TRBV11-2 and J is TRBJ2-7; 9 nucleotides agree with TRBD2. Unmatched junction bases numbered 3, after V lost 3 bases and J lost 0 bases. The CDR3 totals 15 residues. Germline CDR1 SGHAT, CDR2 FQNNGV. CDR3 coding DNA: TGTGCCAGCAGCTTCGGACTAGCGTCCTCCTACGAGCAGTACTTC. It translates to CASSFGLASSYEQYF.

The V gene is TRBV30, the J gene TRBJ1-1; weak D call: TRBD1 (5 bases). Trimming stripped 0 bases from V and 4 bases from J, with 12 bases between. The CDR3 runs to 14 residues. Germline lookup yields CDR1 GTSNPN and CDR2 SVGIG (reference sequence). CDR3 in DNA: TGTGCCTGGAGTGTACTGGGGGGATCCACTGAAGCTTTCTTT. Amino acid sequence: CAWSVLGGSTEAFF.

V usage is TRBV3-1 (or the pseudogene TRBV3-2) and J usage is TRBJ1-5; D unresolved. The V end lost 1 base, the J end lost 7 bases, and 11 bases lay between the germline ends. The CDR3 totals 14 residues. Germline-derived CDR1 and CDR2 are LGHDT and YNNKEL (reference sequence). The CDR3 loop is CASSQVLGAQPQHF. The CDR3 DNA reads TGTGCCAGCAGCCAAGTATTAGGAGCGCAGCCCCAGCATTTT.

This clone was seen once. A much larger clone differs by one base, so this may be a read error. This sequence joins TRBV27 and TRBJ1-6; D perhaps matches TRBD1 (5 bases). CDR1 is MNHEY and CDR2 is SMNVEV in the germline V gene (reference sequence). This CDR3 contains 14 residues. Trimming left V 3 bases short and J 6 bases short, with 9 bases between. Here the CDR3 reads CASSFDRPNSPLHF. In nucleotides, the CDR3 is TGTGCCAGCAGTTTCGACAGACCTAATTCACCCCTCCACTTT.

The chain uses TRBV10-3 and TRBJ2-1; tentative D call: TRBD1 (6 bases). V lost 6 bases to trimming and J lost 9 bases, with 15 bases between them. Germline lookup yields CDR1 ENHRY and CDR2 SYGVKD. This CDR3 is 13 amino acids long. CDR3 region: CAIRDTGLFEQFF. In DNA form, the CDR3 reads TGTGCCATCAGGGATACAGGGTTGTTTGAGCAGTTCTTC.

V and J are TRBV7-9 and TRBJ2-7; D not resolved. Trimming shortened V by 4 bases and J by 6 bases, and 19 bases separated the two germline ends. Germline CDR1 SEHNR, CDR2 FQNEAQ (reference sequence). The CDR3 contains 15 residues. The CDR3 nucleotides read TGTGCCAGCAGCTCCCCCGTGGGTACTCGGAGCGAGCAGTACTTC. Translating it yields CASSSPVGTRSEQYF. The full variable domain, rest sourced from reference TRBV7-9 and TRBJ2-7, is DTGVSQNPRHKITKRGQNVTFRCDPISEHNRLYWYRQTLGQGPEFLTYFQNEAQLEKSRLLSDRFSAERPKGSFSTLEIQRTEQGDSAMYLCASSSPVGTRSEQYFGPGTRLTVT.

This chain connects TRBV6-2 or TRBV6-3 to TRBJ2-7, with TRBD2 matching over 11 bases. The CDR3 consists of 16 residues. The ends lost 5 bases at V and 5 bases at J; junction bases unmatched: 11. The germline gives CDR1 MNHEY, CDR2 SVGEGT. For the CDR3, the DNA is TGTGCCAGCAGTCCATTTAGCGGGAGGGGAATCAACGAGCAGTACTTC. Its protein is CASSPFSGRGINEQYF.

This clone was recorded a few times. This sequence joins TRBV2 and TRBJ1-4, with 7 bases that match TRBD1. This CDR3 comprises 17 residues. V was clipped by 4 bases and J by 8 bases; unmatched bases: 16. Germline CDR1 and CDR2: SNHLY and FYNNEI. CDR3 nucleotides: TGTGCCAGCAGTGCCGGACAGGCCCGCTCAACAGGGGAAAAACTGTTTTTT. Its translation: CASSAGQARSTGEKLFF.

The V call is TRBV3-1 (or the pseudogene TRBV3-2), the J call TRBJ1-1, with a possible D match to TRBD1 (6 bases). The CDR3 extends over 14 amino acids. Germline CDR1 LGHDT, CDR2 YNNKEL (reference sequence). V lost 4 bases to trimming and J lost 1 base, with 10 bases between them. CDR3 bases: TGTGCCAGCAGCCCACCGGGACAGAACACTGAAGCTTTCTTT. Protein: CASSPPGQNTEAFF.

The V and J genes are TRBV11-2 and TRBJ2-7; no firm D call. V lost 5 bases and J 7 bases, leaving 12 bases between the germline ends. The CDR3 is 12 residues long. CDR1 and CDR2 (germline): SGHAT, FQNNGV. CDR3 residues: CASSPGPGEQYF. In DNA form, the CDR3 reads TGTGCCAGCAGCCCGGGTCCTGGAGAGCAGTACTTC.

V gene TRBV18 combines with J gene TRBJ2-7, with D perhaps TRBD2 (5 bases). Germline CDR1 and CDR2: KGHSH and LQKENI. With 4 bases removed from V and 2 bases from J, the gap between germline ends came to 9 bases. This CDR3 has 13 residues. CDR3 nucleotides: TGTGCCAGCTCACTAGCGCGGCCCTACGAGCAGTACTTC. Residues: CASSLARPYEQYF. The variable domain in full, completed from reference TRBV18 and TRBJ2-7, reads NAGVMQNPRHLVRRRGQEARLRCSPMKGHSHVYWYRQLPEEGLKFMVYLQKENIIDESGMPKERFSAEFPKEGPSILRIQQVVRGDSAAYFCASSLARPYEQYFGPGTRLTVT.

The chain couples TRBV13 to TRBJ2-1; 9 nucleotides match TRBD1. From germline, CDR1 is PRHDT and CDR2 FYEKMQ (reference sequence). V shed 4 bases, J shed 8 bases, and the junction held 9 bases outside the gene matches. The CDR3 is made up of 15 amino acids. CDR3 nucleotide sequence: TGTGCCAGCAGCTCCATGGGACAGGGCACACATGAGCAGTTCTTC. This gives the protein CASSSMGQGTHEQFF.

This clone was seen at least ten times. J is TRBJ2-3 and V is TRBV4-2; TRBD2 might be the D (6 bases). Germline values: CDR1 LGHNA, CDR2 YNFKEQ. V lost 1 base and J 4 bases, leaving 12 bases between the germline ends. The CDR3 has 15 amino acids. The DNA for the CDR3 is TGTGCCAGCAGCCAAGGACTAGAGGGTCCAGATACGCAGTATTTT. It encodes CASSQGLEGPDTQYF.

The chain combines TRBV18 with TRBJ1-2; D remains ambiguous. Germline V CDR1 and CDR2: KGHSH, LQKENI. The CDR3 has 12 amino acids. Trimming removed 3 bases from V and 7 bases from J, with 9 bases in between. CDR3 loop: CASSPSSRGYTF. The CDR3 DNA follows: TGTGCCAGCTCACCCTCGTCTCGTGGCTACACCTTC.

This rearrangement joins TRBV19 to TRBJ1-1; D remains unclear. Germline CDR1 and CDR2: LNHDA and SQIVND (reference sequence). Deletions cut 6 bases from V and 0 bases from J, with 5 bases between. This CDR3 has 12 residues. CDR3 loop: CASSQMNTEAFF. The DNA of the CDR3 is TGTGCCAGTAGCCAAATGAACACTGAAGCTTTCTTT.

Only one count was recorded for this clone. V usage is TRBV7-2 and J usage is TRBJ2-3; D is possibly TRBD1 (6 bases). The CDR3 contains 14 residues. Germline V gene lookup returns CDR1 SGHTA and CDR2 FQGNSA. V lost 0 bases and J 4 bases, leaving 8 bases between the germline ends. The CDR3 region is CASSLAGAPDTQYF. The CDR3 DNA is TGTGCCAGCAGCTTAGCGGGGGCCCCAGATACGCAGTATTTT.

The genes are TRBV6-5 and TRBJ2-5; D might be TRBD2 (5 bases). The CDR3 is made up of 11 amino acids. V dropped 10 bases and J dropped 5 bases, with 11 bases sitting between them. Germline V gene data show CDR1 as MNHEY and CDR2 as SVGAGI. The CDR3: CATSREETQYF. The CDR3 DNA reads TGTGCCACCTCTAGGGAGGAGACCCAGTACTTC.